Listed below are T cell receptor beta chains from one sample, sequenced in a study of cytomegalovirus exposure and HLA in healthy donors. The repertoire was sequenced with immunoSEQ multiplex PCR; TCRdb's copy has only in-frame clones and lacks some. Here the sample spans some 97,000 clones, over 60% being singletons. The sequenced sample consisted of PBMCs. The receptors shown here come from a female donor in good health and CMV-seropositive. Both conserved end residues are part of each CDR3. Each record gives: J gene, D gene, V gene, clone size, CDR3 DNA, CDR3 protein. A D gene is named only where the DNA matches it firmly. Expanded clones get a size class; other rows say once, few or many, or leave the size out.

>TRBJ2-3|TRBD2|TRBV10-2|.
TGCGCCAGCAGCCTCGGACTAGCGGGAGTGGATACGCAGTATTTT
CASSLGLAGVDTQYF
>TRBJ1-2|TRBD1|TRBV4-3|.
TGCGCCAGCAGCCAAGATTGGGACAGGAGGCACTATGGCTACACCTTC
CASSQDWDRRHYGYTF
>TRBJ2-3|.|TRBV25-1|.
TGTGCCAGCGTTTCACGGTCTATCCACCTCCCAAAGGATACGCAGTATTTT
CASVSRSIHLPKDTQYF
>TRBJ2-2|.|TRBV7-6|.
TGTGCCAGCAGCTTAATCAGGTCCGGGGAGCTGTTTTTT
CASSLIRSGELFF
>TRBJ1-1|TRBD1|TRBV6-1|.
TGTGCCAGCGGCACAGGGGGTCGGACTGAAGCTTTCTTT
CASGTGGRTEAFF
>TRBJ2-3|TRBD2|TRBV4-1|.
TGCGCCAGCAGCCCGGTAGCGGGGGGCCACACAGATACGCAGTATTTT
CASSPVAGGHTDTQYF
>TRBJ1-6|.|TRBV4-2|medium-sized
TGTGCCAGCAGCAGTACAGCTGATAATTCACCCCTCCACTTT
CASSSTADNSPLHF
>TRBJ1-2|TRBD1|TRBV19|.
TGTGCCAGTAAGGTCGACAGGGCCATTAACTATGGCTACACCTTC
CASKVDRAINYGYTF
>TRBJ2-5|TRBD1|TRBV27|.
TGTGCCAGCAGTCTTACCGGGACAGTGAGGTACTTCCAAGAGACCCAGTACTTC
CASSLTGTVRYFQETQYF
>TRBJ1-4|.|TRBV6-1|.
TGTGCCAGCAGTGATGGTTGGAGTGATGAAAAACTGTTTTTT
CASSDGWSDEKLFF
>TRBJ2-2|TRBD2|TRBV6-6|.
TGTGCCAGCAGCCGTACTAGCGGGGGGAACACCGGGGAGCTGTTTTTT
CASSRTSGGNTGELFF